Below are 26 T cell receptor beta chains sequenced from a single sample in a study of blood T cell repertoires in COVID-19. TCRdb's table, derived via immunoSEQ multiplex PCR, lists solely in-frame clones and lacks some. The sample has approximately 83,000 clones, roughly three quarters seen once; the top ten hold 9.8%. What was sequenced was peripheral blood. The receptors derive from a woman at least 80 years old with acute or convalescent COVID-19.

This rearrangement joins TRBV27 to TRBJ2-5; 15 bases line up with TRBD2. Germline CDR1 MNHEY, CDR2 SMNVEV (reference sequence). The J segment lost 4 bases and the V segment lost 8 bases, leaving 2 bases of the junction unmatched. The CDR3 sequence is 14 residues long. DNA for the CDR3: TGTGCCAGCGGGGGACTAGCGGGAGGAGAGACCCAGTACTTC. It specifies CASGGLAGGETQYF.

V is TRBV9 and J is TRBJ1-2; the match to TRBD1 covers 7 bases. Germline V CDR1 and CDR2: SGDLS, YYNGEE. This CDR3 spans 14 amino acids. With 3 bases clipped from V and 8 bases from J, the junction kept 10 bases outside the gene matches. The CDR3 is CASSARDRVQGYTF. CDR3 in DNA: TGTGCCAGCAGCGCTAGAGACAGGGTCCAGGGCTACACCTTC.

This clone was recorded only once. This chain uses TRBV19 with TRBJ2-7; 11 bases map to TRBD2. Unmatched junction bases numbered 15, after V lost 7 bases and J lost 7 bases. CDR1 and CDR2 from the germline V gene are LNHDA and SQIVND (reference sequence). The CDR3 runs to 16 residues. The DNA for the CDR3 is TGTGCCAGTACCGGGACTAGCGGACGATCTTACACGGAGCAGTACTTC. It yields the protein CASTGTSGRSYTEQYF.

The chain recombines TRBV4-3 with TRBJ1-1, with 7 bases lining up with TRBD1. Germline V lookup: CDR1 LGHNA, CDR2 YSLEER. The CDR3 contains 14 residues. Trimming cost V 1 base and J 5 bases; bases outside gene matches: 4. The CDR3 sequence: CASSQVPGGTEAFF. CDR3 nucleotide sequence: TGCGCCAGCAGCCAAGTGCCAGGGGGGACTGAAGCTTTCTTT.

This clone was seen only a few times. The CDR3 DNA sequence: TGCGCCAGCAGCCAAGATCTATGGACAGCCAGCTCCTACGAGCAGTACTTC. Translated: CASSQDLWTASSYEQYF. The chain couples TRBV4-3 to TRBJ2-7; TRBD1 might be the D (6 bases). The CDR3 runs 17 residues. Trimming removed 0 bases from V and 0 bases from J, with 15 bases in between. The germline gives CDR1 LGHNA, CDR2 YSLEER.

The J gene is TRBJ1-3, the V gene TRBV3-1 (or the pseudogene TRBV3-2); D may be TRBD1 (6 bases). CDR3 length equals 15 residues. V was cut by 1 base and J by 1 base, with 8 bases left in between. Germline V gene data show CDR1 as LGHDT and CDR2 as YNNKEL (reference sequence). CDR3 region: CASSQGQGSGNTIYF. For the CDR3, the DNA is TGTGCCAGCAGCCAAGGGCAGGGGTCTGGAAACACCATATATTTT.

In DNA, the CDR3 is TGTGCCAGCGTGGCTAGCGGGGGGGATCCAGATACGCAGTATTTT. Its translation: CASVASGGDPDTQYF. This sequence joins TRBV7-2 and TRBJ2-3, with 12 nucleotides matching TRBD2. V lost 8 bases, J lost 4 bases, and 7 bases stayed unmatched. The length of the CDR3 is 15 residues. CDR1 and CDR2 from the germline V gene are SGHTA and FQGNSA.

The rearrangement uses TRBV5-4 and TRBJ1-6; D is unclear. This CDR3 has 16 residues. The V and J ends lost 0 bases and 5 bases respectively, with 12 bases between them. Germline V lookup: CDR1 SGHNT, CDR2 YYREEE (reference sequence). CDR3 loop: CASSLGIWSDNSPLHF. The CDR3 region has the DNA TGTGCCAGCAGCTTGGGCATCTGGTCGGATAATTCACCCCTCCACTTT.

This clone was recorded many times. The DNA for the CDR3 is TGTGCCAGCAGTTGGCCGGGACAGGGTGTTCACGAGCAGTACTTC. Its translation is CASSWPGQGVHEQYF. The rearrangement uses TRBV6-2 or TRBV6-3 and TRBJ2-7; TRBD1 agrees at 9 bases. The CDR3 loop spans 15 amino acids. Germline CDR1 MNHEY, CDR2 SVGEGT. V lost 4 bases to trimming and J lost 5 bases; unmatched junction nucleotides: 9.

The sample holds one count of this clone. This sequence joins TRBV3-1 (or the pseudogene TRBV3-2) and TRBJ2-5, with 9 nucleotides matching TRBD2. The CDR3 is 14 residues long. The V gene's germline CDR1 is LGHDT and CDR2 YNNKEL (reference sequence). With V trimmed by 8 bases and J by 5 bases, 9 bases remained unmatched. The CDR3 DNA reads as TGTGCCAGCGTTATAGCGGGAGTTCGGGAGACCCAGTACTTC. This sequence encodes CASVIAGVRETQYF.

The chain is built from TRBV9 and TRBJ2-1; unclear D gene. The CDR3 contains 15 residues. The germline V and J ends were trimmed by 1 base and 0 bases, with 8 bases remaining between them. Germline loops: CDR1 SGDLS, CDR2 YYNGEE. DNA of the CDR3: TGTGCCAGCAGCGTAAACACGTTCTCCTACAATGAGCAGTTCTTC. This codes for CASSVNTFSYNEQFF. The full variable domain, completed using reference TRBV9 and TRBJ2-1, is DSGVTQTPKHLITATGQRVTLRCSPRSGDLSVYWYQQSLDQGLQFLIQYYNGEERAKGNILERFSAQQFPDLHSELNLSSLELGDSALYFCASSVNTFSYNEQFFGPGTRLTVL.

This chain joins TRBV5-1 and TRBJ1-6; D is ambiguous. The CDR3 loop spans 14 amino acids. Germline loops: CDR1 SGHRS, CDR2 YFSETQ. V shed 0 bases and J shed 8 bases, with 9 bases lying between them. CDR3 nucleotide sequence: TGCGCCAGCAGCTTGGATAGCGGCGATTCACCCCTCCACTTT. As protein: CASSLDSGDSPLHF.

CDR3 in amino acids: CAWSTPTGHRLNEQFF. The DNA for the CDR3 is TGTGCCTGGAGTACCCCAACAGGGCATCGGTTGAATGAGCAGTTCTTC. V and J are TRBV30 and TRBJ2-1; weak D call: TRBD1 (6 bases). The germline gives CDR1 GTSNPN, CDR2 SVGIG (reference sequence). The CDR3 sequence is 16 residues long. Deletions cut 2 bases from V and 7 bases from J, with 21 bases between. The full variable domain, with the rest looked up from reference TRBV30 and TRBJ2-1, is SQTIHQWPATLVQPVGSPLSLECTVEGTSNPNLYWYRQAAGRGLQLLFYSVGIGQISSEVPQNLSASRPQDRQFILSSKKLLLSDSGFYLCAWSTPTGHRLNEQFFGPGTRLTVL.

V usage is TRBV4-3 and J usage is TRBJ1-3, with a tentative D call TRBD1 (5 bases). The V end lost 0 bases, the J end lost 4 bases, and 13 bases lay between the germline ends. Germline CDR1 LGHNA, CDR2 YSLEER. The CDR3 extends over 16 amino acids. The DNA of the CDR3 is TGCGCCAGCAGCCAAGATTTCGGGGGAGCCGGAAACACCATATATTTT. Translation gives CASSQDFGGAGNTIYF.

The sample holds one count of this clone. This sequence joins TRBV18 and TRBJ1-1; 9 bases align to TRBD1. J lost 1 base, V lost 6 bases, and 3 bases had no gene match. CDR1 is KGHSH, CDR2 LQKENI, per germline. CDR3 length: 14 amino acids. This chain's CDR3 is CASSGQGQNTEAFF. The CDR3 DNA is TGTGCCAGCTCGGGACAGGGTCAGAACACTGAAGCTTTCTTT. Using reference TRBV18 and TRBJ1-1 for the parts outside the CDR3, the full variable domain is NAGVMQNPRHLVRRRGQEARLRCSPMKGHSHVYWYRQLPEEGLKFMVYLQKENIIDESGMPKERFSAEFPKEGPSILRIQQVVRGDSAAYFCASSGQGQNTEAFFGQGTRLTVV.

Here the CDR3 reads CASSYQGPQYF. Here the CDR3 DNA reads TGTGCCAGCAGTTATCAGGGGCCGCAGTATTTT. This chain links TRBV6-2 or TRBV6-3 with TRBJ2-3; a weak D match, TRBD1 (6 bases). The length of the CDR3 is 11 residues. V lost 3 bases and J 10 bases, leaving 8 bases between the germline ends. CDR1 MNHEY and CDR2 SVGEGT come from the germline V gene.

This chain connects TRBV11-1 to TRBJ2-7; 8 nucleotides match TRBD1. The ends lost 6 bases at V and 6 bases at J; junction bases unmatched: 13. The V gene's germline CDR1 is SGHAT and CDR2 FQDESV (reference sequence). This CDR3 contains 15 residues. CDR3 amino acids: CASRIGTGGSLEQYF. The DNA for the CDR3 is TGTGCCAGCAGAATCGGGACAGGTGGATCTCTCGAGCAGTACTTC.

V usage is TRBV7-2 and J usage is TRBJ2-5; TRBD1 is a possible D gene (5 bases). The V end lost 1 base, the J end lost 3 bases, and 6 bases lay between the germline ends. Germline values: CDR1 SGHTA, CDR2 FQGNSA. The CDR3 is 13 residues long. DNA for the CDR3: TGTGCCAGCAGCTTAGAACAGGAAGAGACCCAGTACTTC. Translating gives CASSLEQEETQYF.

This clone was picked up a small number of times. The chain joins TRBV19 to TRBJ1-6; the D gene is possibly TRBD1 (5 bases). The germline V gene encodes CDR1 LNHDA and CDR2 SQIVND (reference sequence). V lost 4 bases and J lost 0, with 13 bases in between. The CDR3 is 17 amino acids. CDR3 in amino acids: CASSTGILGSYNSPLHF. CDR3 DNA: TGTGCCAGTAGTACAGGGATACTTGGCTCCTATAATTCACCCCTCCACTTT.

CDR3 amino acids: CASSKTGTSATDTQYF. In nucleotides, the CDR3 is TGTGCCAGCAGTAAGACCGGGACTAGCGCCACAGATACGCAGTATTTT. V is TRBV7-3 and J is TRBJ2-3; 10 nucleotides align to TRBD2. This CDR3 region has 16 residues. J gave up 2 bases and V 6 bases, and 8 bases lay outside the gene matches. Germline CDR1 reads SGHTA; CDR2 reads FQGTGA.

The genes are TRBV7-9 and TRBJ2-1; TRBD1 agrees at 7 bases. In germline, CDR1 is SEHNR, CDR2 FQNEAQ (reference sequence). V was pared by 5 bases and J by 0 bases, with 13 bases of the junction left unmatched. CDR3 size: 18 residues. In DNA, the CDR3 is TGTGCCAGCAGCCCCCGGACAGGCGGCCTCAGCTCCTACAATGAGCAGTTCTTC. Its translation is CASSPRTGGLSSYNEQFF. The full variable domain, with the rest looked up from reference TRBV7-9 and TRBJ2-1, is DTGVSQNPRHKITKRGQNVTFRCDPISEHNRLYWYRQTLGQGPEFLTYFQNEAQLEKSRLLSDRFSAERPKGSFSTLEIQRTEQGDSAMYLCASSPRTGGLSSYNEQFFGPGTRLTVL.

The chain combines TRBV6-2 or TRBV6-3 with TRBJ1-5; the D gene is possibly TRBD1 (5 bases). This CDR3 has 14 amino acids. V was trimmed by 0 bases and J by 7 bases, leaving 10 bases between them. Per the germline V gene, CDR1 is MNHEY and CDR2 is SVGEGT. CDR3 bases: TGTGCCAGCAGTTACTCAGGGGTCGGGCAGCCCCAGCATTTT. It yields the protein CASSYSGVGQPQHF.

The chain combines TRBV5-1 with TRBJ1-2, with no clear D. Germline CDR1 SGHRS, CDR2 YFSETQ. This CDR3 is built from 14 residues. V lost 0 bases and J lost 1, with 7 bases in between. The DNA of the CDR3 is TGCGCCAGCAGCTTGGGGACTTTTAACTATGGCTACACCTTC. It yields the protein CASSLGTFNYGYTF.

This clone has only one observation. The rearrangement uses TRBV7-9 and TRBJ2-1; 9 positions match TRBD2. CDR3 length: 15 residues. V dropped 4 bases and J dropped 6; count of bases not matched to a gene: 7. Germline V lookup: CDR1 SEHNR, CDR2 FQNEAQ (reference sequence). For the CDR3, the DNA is TGTGCCAGCAGCTCGCGGGGACTAGCAAGCAATGAGCAGTTCTTC. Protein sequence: CASSSRGLASNEQFF.

In nucleotides, the CDR3 is TGTGCCAGCAGCTTAAGGGGTAATGAGCAGTTCTTC. It is translated as CASSLRGNEQFF. The chain carries TRBV7-6 and TRBJ2-1, with D perhaps TRBD1 (5 bases). Trimming took off 2 bases at V and 7 bases at J, with 6 bases between the two ends. This CDR3 spans 12 amino acids. CDR1 is SGHVS and CDR2 is FNYEAQ in the germline V gene.

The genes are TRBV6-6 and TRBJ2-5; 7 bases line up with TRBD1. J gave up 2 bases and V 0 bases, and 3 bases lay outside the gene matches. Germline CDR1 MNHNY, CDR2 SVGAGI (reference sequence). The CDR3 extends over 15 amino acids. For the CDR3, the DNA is TGTGCCAGCAGTTACTCCGGGACAGAACAAGAGACCCAGTACTTC. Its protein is CASSYSGTEQETQYF.